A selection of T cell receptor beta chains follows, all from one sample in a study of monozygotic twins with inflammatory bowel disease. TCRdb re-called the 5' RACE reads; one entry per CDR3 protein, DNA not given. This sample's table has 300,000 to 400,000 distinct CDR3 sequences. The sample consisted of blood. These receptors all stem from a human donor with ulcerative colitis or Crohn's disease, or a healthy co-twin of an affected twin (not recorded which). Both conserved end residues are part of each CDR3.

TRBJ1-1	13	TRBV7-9	CASSPRVNTEAFF
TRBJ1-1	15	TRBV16	CASSQSGGMNTEAFF
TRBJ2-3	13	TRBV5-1	CASLQGSTDTQYF
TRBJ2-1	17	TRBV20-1	CSARSGVGVSSYNEQFF
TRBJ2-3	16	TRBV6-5	CASSYYSSGDTDTQYF
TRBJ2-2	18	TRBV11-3	CASSLTHLAGGKTGELFF
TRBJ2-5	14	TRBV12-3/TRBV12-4	CASSPGGDYETQYF
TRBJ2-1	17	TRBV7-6	CASSLDLAGSSYNEQFF
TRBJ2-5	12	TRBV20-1	CSAPYREETQYF
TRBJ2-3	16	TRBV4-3	CASSQDARGQTDTQYF
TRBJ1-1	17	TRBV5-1	CASSLDGTGGKNTEAFF
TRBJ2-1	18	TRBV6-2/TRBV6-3	CASSYSGGTGDFSNEQFF
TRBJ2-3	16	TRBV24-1	CATSDRTGEDLDTQYF
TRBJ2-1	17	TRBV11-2	CASSPLSGTSMTTEQFF
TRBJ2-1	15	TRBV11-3	CASSLLGNARDEQFF
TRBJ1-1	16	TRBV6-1	CASMKQGGRPNTEAFF
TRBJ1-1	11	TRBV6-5	CASSMNTEAFF
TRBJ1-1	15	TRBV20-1	CSAGDRVTMNTEAFF
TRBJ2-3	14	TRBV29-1	CSVSRGVRTDTQYF
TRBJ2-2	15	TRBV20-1	CSANNRGRNTGELFF
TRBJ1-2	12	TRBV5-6	CASSLKAYGYTF
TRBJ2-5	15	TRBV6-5	CASSYSRAGLETQYF
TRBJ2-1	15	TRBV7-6	CASSPRGQSRYEQFF
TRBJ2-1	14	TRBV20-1	CSAVGQGAYNEQFF
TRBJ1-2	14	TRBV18	CASSNRDANYGYTF
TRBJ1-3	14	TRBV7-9	CASSLRSSGNTIYF
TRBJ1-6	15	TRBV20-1	CSARVPGQVDSPLHF
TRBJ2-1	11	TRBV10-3	CAISWNNEQFF
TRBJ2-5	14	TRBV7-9	CASSFERSLETQYF
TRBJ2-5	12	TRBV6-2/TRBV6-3	CASSYGEETQYF
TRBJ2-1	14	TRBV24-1	CATSDFGRGHEQFF
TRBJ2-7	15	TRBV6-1	CAGSRNRGMTYEQYF
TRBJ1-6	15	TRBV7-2	CASSLPTGPYSPLHF
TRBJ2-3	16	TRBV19	CASSMGRGQGGDTQYF
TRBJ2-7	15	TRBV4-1	CASSQDYSWGHEQYF
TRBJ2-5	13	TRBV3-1	CASSQWEQETQYF
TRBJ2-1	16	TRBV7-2	CASTALAGGTYNEQFF
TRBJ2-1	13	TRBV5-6	CASSNWDGLEQFF
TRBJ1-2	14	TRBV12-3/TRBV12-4	CASSSSGTGDGYTF
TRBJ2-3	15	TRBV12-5	CASGSGGVLADTQYF
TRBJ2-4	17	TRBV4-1	CASSQGWTETGKNIQYF
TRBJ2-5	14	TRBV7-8	CASRLSGVQETQYF
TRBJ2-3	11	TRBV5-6	CASNQGGPFNF
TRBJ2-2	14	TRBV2	CASTPTGNTGELFF
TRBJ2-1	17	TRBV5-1	CASSLWGAGGSYNEQFF
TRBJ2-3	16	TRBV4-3	CASSQEIDRVTDTQYF
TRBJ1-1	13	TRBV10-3	CATRGGMNTEAFF
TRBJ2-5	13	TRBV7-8	CASSLRGEGTQYF